These 12 T cell receptor beta chains share one sample of origin, sequenced in a study of blood T cell repertoires in COVID-19. Repertoires were generated with immunoSEQ multiplex PCR, while TCRdb's copy carries only in-frame clones and drops some. Of fewer than 250,000 clones listed, 70% to 90% are singletons. The source material was peripheral blood. These receptor sequences come from a woman aged 55-69 years with active or convalescent COVID-19.

This clone was recorded once. This sequence joins TRBV5-6 and TRBJ2-7; 10 bases fit TRBD1. Trimming removed 4 bases from V and 3 bases from J; junction bases left unmatched: 7. The length of the CDR3 is 15 residues. CDR1 SGHDT and CDR2 YYEEEE come from the germline V gene. The CDR3 nucleotides are TGTGCCAGCAGCCCGACAGGGGGCTTTAACTACGAGCAGTACTTC. Amino acid sequence: CASSPTGGFNYEQYF. Full variable domain (rest looked up from reference TRBV5-6 and TRBJ2-7): DAGVTQSPTHLIKTRGQQVTLRCSPKSGHDTVSWYQQALGQGPQFIFQYYEEEERQRGNFPDRFSGHQFPNYSSELNVNALLLGDSALYLCASSPTGGFNYEQYFGPGTRLTVT.

V is TRBV29-1 and J is TRBJ2-3; 7 positions agree with TRBD2. Germline-derived CDR1 and CDR2 are SQVTM and ANQGSEA. The CDR3 covers 15 residues. V lost 4 bases and J lost 9; bases outside the gene matches: 16. CDR3 in DNA: TGCAGCGTTGGCCCGGCGGAGCGGGGATTAGGGACGCAGTATTTT. This sequence encodes CSVGPAERGLGTQYF.

This sequence joins TRBV5-4 and TRBJ2-1; 12 nucleotides agree with TRBD1. The germline V gene encodes CDR1 SGHNT and CDR2 YYREEE (reference sequence). The CDR3 has 15 amino acids. After removal of 1 base from V and 8 bases from J, the junction contained 4 bases not matched to a gene. CDR3: CASSLMGQGADEQFF. The CDR3 DNA is TGTGCCAGCAGCTTGATGGGACAGGGGGCCGATGAGCAGTTCTTC.

This chain links TRBV7-8 with TRBJ2-1; a weak D match, TRBD2 (6 bases). Germline V gene data show CDR1 as SGHVS and CDR2 as FQNEAQ. The CDR3 runs 12 residues. Trimming took 4 bases from V and 8 from J, leaving 9 bases between them. CDR3 nucleotides: TGTGCCAGCAGCTCACCGGGAGATGAGCAGTTCTTC. Residues: CASSSPGDEQFF.

The chain combines TRBV6-4 with TRBJ2-1, with TRBD1 matching over 10 bases. The CDR3 extends over 15 amino acids. Unmatched junction bases numbered 7, after V lost 5 bases and J lost 6 bases. CDR1 is MRHNA and CDR2 is SNTAGT in the germline V gene. CDR3 protein: CASSRQGATGNEQFF. DNA of the CDR3: TGTGCCAGCAGTCGACAGGGGGCTACGGGCAATGAGCAGTTCTTC.

Only one count was recorded for this clone. The chain has TRBV6-2 or TRBV6-3 and TRBJ1-2; 8 bases line up with TRBD1. V lost 5 bases to trimming and J lost 3 bases; unmatched junction nucleotides: 8. This CDR3 region has 15 residues. Looked up from germline, CDR1 is MNHEY and CDR2 is SVGEGT. The CDR3 sequence is CASSLAPQGDYGYTF. CDR3 DNA: TGTGCCAGCAGTCTGGCCCCACAGGGGGACTATGGCTACACCTTC.

V and J are TRBV10-2 and TRBJ1-4; 9 bases agree with TRBD1. Germline CDR1 and CDR2: WSHSY and SAAADI. The trim removed 6 bases at V and 10 bases at J, leaving 9 bases unmatched. The CDR3 covers 14 residues. The CDR3 reads CASSDDRGIGKLFF. In DNA, the CDR3 is TGCGCCAGCAGCGACGACAGGGGGATCGGAAAACTGTTTTTT.

The genes are TRBV6-2 or TRBV6-3 and TRBJ2-1; D might be TRBD1 (5 bases). The CDR3 sequence is 17 residues long. The germline gives CDR1 MNHEY, CDR2 SVGEGT. Trimming removed 0 bases from V and 0 bases from J, with 12 bases in between. The CDR3 DNA reads TGTGCCAGCAGTTACTCGGTGGGGCACAGCTCCTACAATGAGCAGTTCTTC. Translating gives CASSYSVGHSSYNEQFF.

V is TRBV24-1 and J is TRBJ2-1, with 9 bases fitting TRBD2. The CDR3 contains 18 residues. Germline V gene lookup returns CDR1 KGHDR and CDR2 SFDVKD. After removal of 4 bases from V and 2 bases from J, the junction contained 11 bases not matched to a gene. This CDR3 reads CATSDSKRGVPAYNEQFF. CDR3 nucleotide sequence: TGTGCCACCAGTGACAGCAAGCGGGGGGTCCCAGCCTACAATGAGCAGTTCTTC.

This clone was recorded once. V is TRBV5-1 and J is TRBJ1-3; the D is unclear. V was cut by 4 bases and J by 2 bases, with 16 bases left in between. The CDR3 loop spans 16 amino acids. Germline CDR1 SGHRS, CDR2 YFSETQ. CDR3 nucleotide sequence: TGCGCCAGCAGCCTCACCCTCGGGGTGGCTGGAAACACCATATATTTT. This sequence encodes CASSLTLGVAGNTIYF.

The V gene is TRBV3-1 (or the pseudogene TRBV3-2), the J gene TRBJ2-5; D is unclear. The CDR3 is 13 amino acids. V shed 4 bases and J shed 2 bases, with 8 bases lying between them. Germline V gives CDR1 LGHDT, CDR2 YNNKEL (reference sequence). The CDR3 here is CASSPARQETQYF. CDR3 DNA: TGTGCCAGCAGCCCAGCTAGACAAGAGACCCAGTACTTC.

This clone has ten or more counts. V and J are TRBV10-3 and TRBJ1-5, with 9 bases lining up with TRBD1. Germline trimming cut 8 bases from V and 5 bases from J; bases unmatched to any gene: 4. The CDR3 runs to 13 residues. Germline CDR1 and CDR2: ENHRY and SYGVKD. CDR3 sequence: CAIRDRDDQPQHF. The CDR3 nucleotides read TGTGCCATCCGGGACAGGGACGATCAGCCCCAGCATTTT.